This T cell receptor beta chain was documented in a study of T cell changes during pregnancy in multiple sclerosis. Assay: immunoSEQ multiplex PCR; the TCRdb copy retains only in-frame clones and omits some. The sample lists about 32,000 clones, roughly 90% seen once, with 0.75% to 0.95% in the top ten. The clonotype originates from a female donor in good health, enrolled as a control in a pregnancy study. Material: CD4+ T cells from peripheral blood mononuclear cells, obtained after pregnancy.

The DNA for the CDR3 is TGTGCCAGCAGTTACTCTATCGAGGGGGCCGGGGAGCTGTTTTTT. Amino acids: CASSYSIEGAGELFF. The chain joins TRBV6-6 to TRBJ2-2; possibly TRBD1 for D (6 bases). The CDR3 covers 15 residues. Between the trimmed V and J ends, which lost 0 bases and 6 bases, there was a span of 11 bases. Germline V gene data show CDR1 as MNHNY and CDR2 as SVGAGI (reference sequence).